The 18 T cell receptor beta chains reported below all come from one sample, sequenced in a study of identical twins. TCRdb re-analysed the 5' RACE reads in MiXCR, keeping a single row per CDR3 protein. There are 350,000 to 500,000 distinct CDR3 sequences in the sample; 15% to 20% occur only once, and approximately 12% lies in the top ten. Material: naive T cells sorted from blood. The source is a man aged 50 to 60 in good health.

This clonotype was observed a handful of times. The chain joins TRBV10-3 to TRBJ2-1; 10 bases agree with TRBD2. Germline values: CDR1 ENHRY, CDR2 SYGVKD. This CDR3 spans 15 amino acids. V lost 3 bases, J lost 12 bases, and 11 bases stayed unmatched. The CDR3 bases are TGTGCCATCAGTGACCCCGGACTAGCGGACCTTTCGCAGTTCTTC. Translation: CAISDPGLADLSQFF.

This clonotype was counted between two and nine times. The V and J genes are TRBV9 and TRBJ2-2; D is perhaps TRBD1 or TRBD2 (5 bases each). CDR3 length: 15 residues. Germline CDR1 SGDLS, CDR2 YYNGEE. Trimming pared 0 bases from V and 4 bases from J, leaving 10 bases between. The CDR3 DNA is TGTGCCAGCAGCGTAGACGGGGCGGGCACCGGGGAGCTGTTTTTT. Translation gives CASSVDGAGTGELFF.

As regards this clonotype: The junction departs from germline at one end; a sequencing error may be responsible. J is TRBJ2-1 and V is TRBV6-2 or TRBV6-3; tentatively, D is TRBD2 (6 bases). Germline values: CDR1 MNHEY, CDR2 SVGEGT. The CDR3 contains 16 residues. In DNA, the CDR3 is TGTGCCAGCACCCTAACTAGCTGGAGCTCCTACAATAAGCAGTTCTTC. Translation: CASTLTSWSSYNKQFF.

This clonotype occurred once. The chain has TRBV28 and TRBJ1-5, with 11 bases matching TRBD1. V lost 4 bases, J lost 5 bases, and 4 bases stayed unmatched. The CDR3 extends over 15 amino acids. The germline V gene has CDR1 MDHEN and CDR2 SYDVKM. The CDR3 nucleotides read TGTGCCAGCAGTTCCGGGACAGGGGGGGATCAGCCCCAGCATTTT. Protein product: CASSSGTGGDQPQHF.

The V call is TRBV12-3 or TRBV12-4, the J call TRBJ2-3; 8 bases are a match to TRBD2. CDR3 length equals 16 residues. J was trimmed by 4 bases and V by 3 bases; bases with no gene match: 9. The CDR3 here is CASSLALRGAPDTQYF. CDR3 nucleotide sequence: TGTGCCAGCAGTTTGGCGTTGCGGGGGGCCCCAGATACGCAGTATTTT.

This sequence joins TRBV6-2 or TRBV6-3 and TRBJ2-7; 8 bases fit TRBD2. The CDR3 covers 17 residues. J lost 0 bases, V lost 0 bases, and 7 bases had no gene match. Per germline, CDR1 MNHEY and CDR2 SVGEGT. The CDR3 reads CASSYSGTGTSSYEQYF. The CDR3 coding sequence is TGTGCCAGCAGTTACTCGGGGACTGGGACTAGCTCCTACGAGCAGTACTTC.

V is TRBV4-1 and J is TRBJ2-1, with 10 bases fitting TRBD2. The CDR3 is 15 amino acids. The J segment lost 3 bases and the V segment lost 3 bases, leaving 2 bases of the junction unmatched. Germline V gene sequence: CDR1 MGHRA, CDR2 YSYEKL. The DNA of the CDR3 is TGCGCCAGCAGCCACCCTAGCGGGGGCTACAATGAGCAGTTCTTC. Its translation is CASSHPSGGYNEQFF.

This chain connects TRBV27 to TRBJ2-7; possibly TRBD1 for D (6 bases). Per the germline V gene, CDR1 is MNHEY and CDR2 is SMNVEV (reference sequence). This CDR3 contains 14 residues. V lost 5 bases, J lost 4 bases, and 15 bases lay in between. The CDR3 loop reads CASSPVQGWYEQYF. In DNA, the CDR3 is TGTGCCAGCAGTCCTGTACAGGGTTGGTACGAGCAGTACTTC.

This clonotype was recorded a few times. The chain links TRBV21-1 to TRBJ2-2. TRBV21-1 is labeled a pseudogene. CDR3 length equals 14 residues. The CDR3 bases are TGTGCCAGCAGCAAAGTTAAGGAAACCGGGGAGCTGTTTTTT. This sequence encodes CASSKVKETGELFF.

This clonotype has a count of ten or more. The rearrangement uses TRBV27 and TRBJ2-3, with 13 bases lining up with TRBD2. The germline gives CDR1 MNHEY, CDR2 SMNVEV (reference sequence). Trimming took 5 bases from V and 4 from J; bases not matched to a gene: 6. This CDR3 comprises 16 residues. This chain's CDR3 is CASSPWTSGSPDTQYF. For the CDR3, the DNA is TGTGCCAGCAGTCCCTGGACTAGCGGGAGCCCAGATACGCAGTATTTT.

This chain joins TRBV27 and TRBJ2-7, with a tentative D call TRBD1 (6 bases). The germline V gene has CDR1 MNHEY and CDR2 SMNVEV (reference sequence). The CDR3 totals 11 residues. The V end lost 7 bases, the J end lost 6 bases, and 10 bases lay between the germline ends. The CDR3 DNA sequence: TGTGCCAGCACCTCGACAGGCGAGCAGTACTTC. Translation gives CASTSTGEQYF.

The chain recombines TRBV20-1 with TRBJ1-2, with 7 bases lining up with TRBD1. Germline CDR1 DFQATT, CDR2 SNEGSKA (reference sequence). The V segment lost 3 bases and the J segment 4 bases; nucleotides outside the gene matches: 5. This CDR3 has 13 amino acids. Written as DNA, the CDR3 is TGCAGTGCTAGCTGGCAGGGGGGCTATGGCTACACCTTC. It encodes CSASWQGGYGYTF.

The table lists this clonotype with many counts. The chain is built from TRBV10-3 and TRBJ2-2; 12 positions match TRBD2. Trimming cost V 5 bases and J 0 bases; bases outside gene matches: 4. The germline CDR1 and CDR2 sequences are ENHRY and SYGVKD. This CDR3 is built from 17 residues. This CDR3 reads CAISRGLAGPNTGELFF. CDR3 nucleotides: TGTGCCATCAGTAGAGGACTAGCGGGACCGAACACCGGGGAGCTGTTTTTT.

In its sample, this clonotype was seen a few times. The chain has TRBV5-1 and TRBJ2-2, with 12 bases that match TRBD2. Losses at the gene ends were 0 bases for V and 4 bases for J; bases not matched to a gene: 4. The CDR3 has 17 residues. CDR1 is SGHRS and CDR2 is YFSETQ in the germline V gene. The CDR3 region is CASSLASGRAATGELFF. The DNA for the CDR3 is TGCGCCAGCAGCTTGGCTAGCGGGAGGGCCGCCACCGGGGAGCTGTTTTTT. Full variable domain (missing parts from reference TRBV5-1 and TRBJ2-2): KAGVTQTPRYLIKTRGQQVTLSCSPISGHRSVSWYQQTPGQGLQFLFEYFSETQRNKGNFPGRFSGRQFSNSRSEMNVSTLELGDSALYLCASSLASGRAATGELFFGEGSRLTVL.

For this clonotype: Possible read error: a much larger clone is one base away. The rearrangement joins TRBV20-1 to TRBJ2-3; 7 positions agree with TRBD2. With 6 bases clipped from V and 7 bases from J, the junction kept 19 bases outside the gene matches. CDR3 length: 16 amino acids. Germline CDR1 DFQATT, CDR2 SNEGSKA (reference sequence). The CDR3 bases are TGCAGTGCCAGGGTGGGGGAGGGAGAGGTCAGGTATACGCAGTATTTT. Translated: CSARVGEGEVRYTQYF.

This clonotype appeared a few times. The chain carries TRBV6-5 and TRBJ2-7; TRBD2 might be the D (6 bases). Germline V gene lookup returns CDR1 MNHEY and CDR2 SVGAGI. Between the trimmed V and J ends, which lost 0 bases and 3 bases, there was a span of 21 bases. The length of the CDR3 is 18 residues. CDR3 amino acids: CASSYSKSGGGLNYEQYF. The CDR3 bases are TGTGCCAGCAGTTACTCGAAGTCCGGGGGAGGATTAAACTACGAGCAGTACTTC.

With respect to this clonotype: This sequence may be a read error, since a much larger clone differs from it by one base. This CDR3 fails to terminate in the conserved phenylalanine or tryptophan, so it likely reflects a read error. The chain employs TRBV6-5 and TRBJ1-2; possible D gene TRBD1, 5 bases. Trimming took 4 bases from V and 7 from J, leaving 10 bases between them. The CDR3 has 12 residues. Germline loops: CDR1 MNHEY, CDR2 SVGAGI. The CDR3 region is CASSWDRGGYTL. The CDR3, as DNA: TGTGCCAGCAGTTGGGACCGGGGTGGCTACACCTTA.

This clonotype was observed a handful of times. The chain links TRBV5-1 to TRBJ2-1, with 8 positions matching TRBD1. Unmatched junction bases numbered 9, after V lost 4 bases and J lost 9 bases. Germline V gives CDR1 SGHRS, CDR2 YFSETQ. The CDR3 is 14 amino acids. CDR3: CASSPGQGRSEQFF. DNA for the CDR3: TGCGCCAGCAGCCCTGGACAGGGTAGGAGTGAGCAGTTCTTC.